This T cell receptor (beta chain) originates from a study of tissue T cells after allogeneic stem cell transplantation. Trimming took 2 bases from V and 0 from J, leaving 9 bases between them. Looked up from germline, CDR1 is SGHSN and CDR2 is HYEKVE. The CDR3 covers 15 residues. Here immunoSEQ multiplex PCR was the method, and the copy in TCRdb shows in-frame clones only, minus some. The sample gives 5,500 to 7,000 clones, 40% to 50% of which show up once; under 7.5% is in the top ten. Time point reported: mouse harvest day 7 after allogeneic transplant. Tail vein injection delivered 10^7 T-cell-depleted bone marrow cells and 10^6 splenic CD5+ T cells. B6 (H2b) cells into BALB/c (H2d) mice; tissues taken at day 7 or 14. In regard to this clone: Its target is not known. Gene names refer to mouse genes. The read gets to within 1 residue of the CDR3 end, and the germline J gene fills in the rest.

The study's findings and limits: Some tissue clones might be persisting host cells; their alloreactivity or antigen specificity was not determined.

The V gene is TRBV12-1, the J gene TRBJ1-4, with D possibly matching TRBD1 (6 bases). The sample consisted of gut tissue. This receptor was identified in a female BALB/c mouse given C57BL/6 T cells with graft-versus-host disease after an allogeneic hematopoietic cell transplant. Partial CDR3 DNA: TGTGCCAGCTCTCCACACAGGGTTTCCAACGAAAGATTATTT. Translation: CASSPHRVSNERLF. Given in full, the CDR3 is CASSPHRVSNERLFF.